What follows is one T cell receptor beta chain and its context. Its cognate antigen is unknown. The entry originates in a study of shared clonotypes between healthy human individuals. Positive CCR7 selection of CD45RO-negative cells yielded the naive CD8 cells, and terminally differentiated effector memory CD45RA+ cells were excluded. Only Caucasian adults living in Nashville, Tennessee served as donors. Study-wide results and caveats: Larger richness was generally estimated for naive than memory subsets. Generation probability values for non-shared clonotypes were lower than those for clonotypes shared by all four donors.

J lost 3 bases, V lost 2 bases, and 10 bases had no gene match. The CDR3 contains 18 residues. CDR1 is LNHNV and CDR2 is YYDKDF in the germline V gene (reference sequence). Generated by immunoSEQ multiplex PCR, the TCRdb table keeps only in-frame clones and is missing some. Of 600,000 or so clones in the sample, around 95% are singletons; the top ten hold over 0.1%. The sequenced sample consisted of naive CD8+ T cells sorted from blood. This chain uses TRBV15 with TRBJ2-1, with TRBD2 identical over 10 bases. The origin of this receptor is a woman aged 25-40 years in good health. CDR3 loop: CATSRTYTGTSVYNEQFF. CDR3 sequence (DNA): TGTGCCACCAGCAGAACCTACACCGGGACTAGCGTCTACAATGAGCAGTTCTTC.